Given below is one T cell receptor (beta chain) in context. The antigen is unknown. At one boundary the junction diverges from the germline segment, which might be a read error. Extraction of RNA together with DNA used roughly 20-33 mg of unsorted bulk tissue. Surgical resection treated primary liver carcinoma in the patients. Treatment-naive at the time, the patients had chronic HBV infection. Reverse transcription of 450 to 500 ng total RNA with a constant-region primer produced TCR beta cDNA. For TCR beta, libraries were produced by three nested multiplex PCR rounds using slightly modified ARM-PCR. A C-beta reverse primer and TRBV1-TRBV30 forward primers served in each of the first two PCR rounds, at about 10 cycles apiece. A single record per CDR3 protein comes from TCRdb applying MiXCR to the multiplex PCR reads. The data show around 120,000 distinct CDR3 sequences, around 65% seen once. These data come from a study of tumor-infiltrating lymphocytes in primary liver carcinoma. General observations from the study: Among the pair types, tumor region pairs showed more overlap than tumor-adjacent and tumor-blood pairs. When set against blood, tumors had a significantly higher top-250-clone fraction (p = 0.039).

Germline loops: CDR1 SGHAT, CDR2 FQNNGV. This CDR3 spans 13 amino acids. The sample was tumor-adjacent normal liver tissue. The chain combines TRBV11-2 with TRBJ2-3; 7 nucleotides line up with TRBD1. The sequence came from a woman aged 55-69 years with primary liver carcinoma and hepatitis B virus infection. The DNA of the CDR3 is TGCGCCTCTCACAGGGGAATCACAGATACGCAGTATTTT. Translation gives CASHRGITDTQYF.